The T cell receptor beta chain under discussion was sequenced for a study of response to subunit inactivated influenza vaccine. Study-wide findings and caveats: Each seasonal influenza vaccination recruits few new T cells, the authors suggested.

MiXCR, applied by TCRdb to the RT-PCR reads, yields one record per CDR3 protein. The data show over 400,000 distinct CDR3 sequences, with approximately 12% seen just once and about 12% held by the top ten. Between the trimmed V and J ends, which lost 3 bases and 0 bases, there was a span of 8 bases. Germline assignment: CDR1 DFQATT and CDR2 SNEGSKA (reference sequence). The CDR3 is made up of 14 amino acids. This clonotype was observed a few times. Its antigen is unknown. This chain uses TRBV20-1 with TRBJ1-4, with a possible D match to TRBD1 (5 bases). The sequence derives from a man aged 50-59 years who received an inactivated influenza vaccine. Specimen: PBMCs from blood, collected more than 35 days after vaccination. CDR3 in amino acids: CSASMGPTNEKLFF. For the CDR3, the DNA is TGCAGTGCTAGTATGGGACCAACTAATGAAAAACTGTTTTTT.